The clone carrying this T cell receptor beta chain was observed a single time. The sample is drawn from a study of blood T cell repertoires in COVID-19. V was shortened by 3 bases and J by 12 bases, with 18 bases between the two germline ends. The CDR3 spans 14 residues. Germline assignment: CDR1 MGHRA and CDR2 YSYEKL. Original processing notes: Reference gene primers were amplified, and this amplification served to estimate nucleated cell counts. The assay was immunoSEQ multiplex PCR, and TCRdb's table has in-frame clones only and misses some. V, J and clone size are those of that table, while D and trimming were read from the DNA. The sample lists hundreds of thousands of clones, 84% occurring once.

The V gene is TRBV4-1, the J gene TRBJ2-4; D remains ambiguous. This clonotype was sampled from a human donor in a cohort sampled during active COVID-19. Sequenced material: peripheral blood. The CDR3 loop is CASSQGVGSADQYF. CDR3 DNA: TGCGCCAGCAGCCAGGGTGTCGGGTCCGCCGATCAGTACTTC.